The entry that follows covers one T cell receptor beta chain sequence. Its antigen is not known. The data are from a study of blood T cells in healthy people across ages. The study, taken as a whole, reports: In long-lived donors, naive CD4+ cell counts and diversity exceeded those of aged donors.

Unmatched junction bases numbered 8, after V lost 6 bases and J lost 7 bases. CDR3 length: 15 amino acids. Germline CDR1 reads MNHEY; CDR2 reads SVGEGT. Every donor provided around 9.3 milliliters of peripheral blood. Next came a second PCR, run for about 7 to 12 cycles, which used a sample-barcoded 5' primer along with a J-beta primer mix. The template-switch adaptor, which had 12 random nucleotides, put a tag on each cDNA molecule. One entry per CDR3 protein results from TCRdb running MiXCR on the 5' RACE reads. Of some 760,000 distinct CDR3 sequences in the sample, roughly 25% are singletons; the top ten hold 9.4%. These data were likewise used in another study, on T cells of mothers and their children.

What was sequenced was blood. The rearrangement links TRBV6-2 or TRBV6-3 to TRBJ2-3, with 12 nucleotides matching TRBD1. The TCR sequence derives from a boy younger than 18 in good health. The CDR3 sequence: CASRRDRGRPNTQYF. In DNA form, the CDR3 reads TGTGCCAGCAGGAGGGACAGGGGGCGGCCTAATACGCAGTATTTT.